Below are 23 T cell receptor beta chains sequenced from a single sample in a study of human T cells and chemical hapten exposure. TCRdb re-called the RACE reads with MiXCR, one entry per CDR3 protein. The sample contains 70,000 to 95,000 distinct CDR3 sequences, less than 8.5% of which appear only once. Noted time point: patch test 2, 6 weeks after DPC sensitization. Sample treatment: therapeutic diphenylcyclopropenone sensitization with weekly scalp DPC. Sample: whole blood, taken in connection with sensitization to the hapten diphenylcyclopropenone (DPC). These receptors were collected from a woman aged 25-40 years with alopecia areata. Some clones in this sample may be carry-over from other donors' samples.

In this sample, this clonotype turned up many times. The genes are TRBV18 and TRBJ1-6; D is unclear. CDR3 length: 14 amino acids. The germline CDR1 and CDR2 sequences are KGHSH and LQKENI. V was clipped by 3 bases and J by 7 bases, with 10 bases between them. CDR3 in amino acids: CASSPSDSNSPLHF. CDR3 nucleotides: TGTGCCAGCTCACCTAGCGACTCCAATTCACCCCTCCACTTT.

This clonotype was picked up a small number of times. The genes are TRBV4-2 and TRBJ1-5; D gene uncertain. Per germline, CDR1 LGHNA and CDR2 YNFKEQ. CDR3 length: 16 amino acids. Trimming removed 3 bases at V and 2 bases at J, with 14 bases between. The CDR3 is CASSQFSFGGNQPQHF. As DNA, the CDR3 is TGTGCCAGCAGCCAGTTCAGTTTTGGGGGCAATCAGCCCCAGCATTTT.

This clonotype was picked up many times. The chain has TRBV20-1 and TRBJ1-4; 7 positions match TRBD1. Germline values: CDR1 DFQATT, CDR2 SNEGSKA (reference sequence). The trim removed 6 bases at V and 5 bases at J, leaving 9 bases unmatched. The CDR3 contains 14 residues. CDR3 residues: CSANTGAINEKLFF. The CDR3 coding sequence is TGCAGTGCAAATACAGGGGCTATAAATGAAAAACTGTTTTTT.

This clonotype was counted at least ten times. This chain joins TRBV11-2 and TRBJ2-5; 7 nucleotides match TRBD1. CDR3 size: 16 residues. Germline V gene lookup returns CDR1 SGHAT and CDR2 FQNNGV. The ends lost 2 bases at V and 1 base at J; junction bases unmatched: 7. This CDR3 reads CASSLNTGATQETQYF. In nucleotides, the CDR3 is TGTGCCAGCAGCTTAAATACAGGGGCGACCCAAGAGACCCAGTACTTC.

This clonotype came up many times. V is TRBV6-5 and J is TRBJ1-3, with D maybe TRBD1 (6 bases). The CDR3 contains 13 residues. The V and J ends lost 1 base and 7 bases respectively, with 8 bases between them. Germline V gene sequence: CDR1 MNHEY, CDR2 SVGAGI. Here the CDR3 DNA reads TGTGCCAGCAGTTACTGGCAGGGGAACACCATATATTTT. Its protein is CASSYWQGNTIYF.

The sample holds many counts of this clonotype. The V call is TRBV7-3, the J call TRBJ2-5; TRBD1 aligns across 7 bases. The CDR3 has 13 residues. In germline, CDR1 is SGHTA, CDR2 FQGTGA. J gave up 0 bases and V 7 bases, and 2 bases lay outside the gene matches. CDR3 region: CASIRGNQETQYF. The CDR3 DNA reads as TGTGCCAGCATCAGGGGGAACCAAGAGACCCAGTACTTC.

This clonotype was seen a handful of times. CDR3 DNA sequence: TGTGCCAGCAGCCAAGATGGGCAGGATAGCTACGAGCAGTACTTC. Translating gives CASSQDGQDSYEQYF. This chain links TRBV14 with TRBJ2-7; the D is unclear. This CDR3 has 15 residues. V was pared by 0 bases and J by 3 bases, with 12 bases between. Germline values: CDR1 SGHDN, CDR2 FVKESK.

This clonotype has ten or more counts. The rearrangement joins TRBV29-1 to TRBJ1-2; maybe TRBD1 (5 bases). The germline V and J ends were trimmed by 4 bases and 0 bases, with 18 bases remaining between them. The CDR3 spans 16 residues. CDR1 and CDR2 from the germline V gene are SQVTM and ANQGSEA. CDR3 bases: TGCAGCGTTGCTTGGTCCGGGGCAGAAGCTAACTATGGCTACACCTTC. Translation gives CSVAWSGAEANYGYTF.

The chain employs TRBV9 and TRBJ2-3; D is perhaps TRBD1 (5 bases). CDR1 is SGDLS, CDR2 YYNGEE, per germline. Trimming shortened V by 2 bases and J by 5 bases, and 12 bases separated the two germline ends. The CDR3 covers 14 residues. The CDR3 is CASSVSVRGDTQYF. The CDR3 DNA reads TGTGCCAGCAGCGTGAGCGTTAGGGGAGATACGCAGTATTTT.

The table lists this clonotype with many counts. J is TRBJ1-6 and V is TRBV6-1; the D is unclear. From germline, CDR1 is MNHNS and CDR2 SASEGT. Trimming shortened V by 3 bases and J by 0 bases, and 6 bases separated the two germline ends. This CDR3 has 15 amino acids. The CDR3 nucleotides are TGTGCCAGCAGTGAGACAAGCTCCTATAATTCACCCCTCCACTTT. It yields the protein CASSETSSYNSPLHF.

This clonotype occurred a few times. DNA of the CDR3: TGTGCCAGCAGCGTCGGGACAGGGGCGGGTGAGCAGTTCTTC. Translation gives CASSVGTGAGEQFF. The rearrangement joins TRBV9 to TRBJ2-1; 10 positions agree with TRBD1. J was trimmed by 9 bases and V by 2 bases; bases with no gene match: 5. Germline-derived CDR1 and CDR2 are SGDLS and YYNGEE. This CDR3 has 14 residues.

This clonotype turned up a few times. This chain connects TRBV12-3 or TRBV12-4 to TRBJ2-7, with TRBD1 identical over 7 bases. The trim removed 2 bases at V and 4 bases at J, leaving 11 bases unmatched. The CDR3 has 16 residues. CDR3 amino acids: CASSLPRQGSRYEQYF. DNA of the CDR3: TGTGCCAGCAGTTTACCCCGACAGGGTAGTAGGTACGAGCAGTACTTC.

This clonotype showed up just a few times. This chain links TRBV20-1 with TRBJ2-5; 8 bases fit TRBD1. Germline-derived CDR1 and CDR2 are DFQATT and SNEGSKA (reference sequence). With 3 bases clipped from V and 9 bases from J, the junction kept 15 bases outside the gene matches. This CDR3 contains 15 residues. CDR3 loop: CSASHSLTGVTAQYF. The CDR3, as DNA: TGCAGTGCTAGCCACTCCCTGACAGGGGTGACGGCCCAGTACTTC.

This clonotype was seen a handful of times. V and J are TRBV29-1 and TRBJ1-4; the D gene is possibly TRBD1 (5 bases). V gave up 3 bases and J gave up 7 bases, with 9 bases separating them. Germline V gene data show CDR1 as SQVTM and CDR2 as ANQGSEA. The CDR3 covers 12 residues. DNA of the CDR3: TGCAGCGTTGATGAGGGGTCTGAAAAACTGTTTTTT. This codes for CSVDEGSEKLFF. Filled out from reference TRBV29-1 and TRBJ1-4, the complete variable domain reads SAVISQKPSRDICQRGTSLTIQCQVDSQVTMMFWYRQQPGQSLTLIATANQGSEATYESGFVIDKFPISRPNLTFSTLTVSNMSPEDSSIYLCSVDEGSEKLFFGSGTQLSVL.

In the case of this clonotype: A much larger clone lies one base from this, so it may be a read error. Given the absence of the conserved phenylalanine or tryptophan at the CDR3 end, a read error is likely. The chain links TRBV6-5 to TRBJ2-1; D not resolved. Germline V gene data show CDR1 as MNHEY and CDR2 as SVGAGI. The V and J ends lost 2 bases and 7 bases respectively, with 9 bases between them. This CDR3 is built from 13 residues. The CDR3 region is CASSYGIGNEQFL. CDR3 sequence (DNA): TGTGCCAGCAGTTACGGGATTGGGAATGAGCAGTTCCTC.

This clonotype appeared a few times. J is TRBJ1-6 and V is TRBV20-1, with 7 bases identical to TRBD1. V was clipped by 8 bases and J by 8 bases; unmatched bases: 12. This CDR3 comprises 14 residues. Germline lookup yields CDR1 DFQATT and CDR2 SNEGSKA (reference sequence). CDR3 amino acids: CSLGADRSYSPLHF. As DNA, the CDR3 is TGCAGTTTGGGGGCGGACAGGTCTTATTCACCCCTCCACTTT.

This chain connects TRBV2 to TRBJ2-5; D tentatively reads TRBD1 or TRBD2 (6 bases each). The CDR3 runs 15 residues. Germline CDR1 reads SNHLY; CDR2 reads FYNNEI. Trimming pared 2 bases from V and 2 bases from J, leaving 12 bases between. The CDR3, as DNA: TGTGCCAGCAGTGAAACGGGGGCCACACAAGAGACCCAGTACTTC. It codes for CASSETGATQETQYF.

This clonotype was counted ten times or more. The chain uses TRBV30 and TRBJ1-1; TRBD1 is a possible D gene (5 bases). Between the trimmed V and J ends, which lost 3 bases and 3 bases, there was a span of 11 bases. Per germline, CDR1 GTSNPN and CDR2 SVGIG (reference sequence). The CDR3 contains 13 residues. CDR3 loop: CAWSRDLYTEAFF. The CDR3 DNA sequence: TGTGCCTGGAGCCGGGACTTATACACTGAAGCTTTCTTT.

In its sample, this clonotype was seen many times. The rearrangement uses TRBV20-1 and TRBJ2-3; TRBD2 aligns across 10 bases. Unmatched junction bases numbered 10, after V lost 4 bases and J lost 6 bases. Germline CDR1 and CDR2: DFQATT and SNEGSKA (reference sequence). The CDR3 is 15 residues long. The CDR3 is CSATLAGAFVDTQYF. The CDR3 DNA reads TGCAGTGCTACTCTAGCGGGGGCCTTCGTTGATACGCAGTATTTT.

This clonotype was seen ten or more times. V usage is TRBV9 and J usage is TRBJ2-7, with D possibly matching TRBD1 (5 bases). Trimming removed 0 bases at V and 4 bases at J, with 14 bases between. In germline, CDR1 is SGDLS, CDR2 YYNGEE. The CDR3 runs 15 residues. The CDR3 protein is CASSVATGGPYEQYF. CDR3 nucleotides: TGTGCCAGCAGCGTAGCTACAGGCGGCCCGTACGAGCAGTACTTC.

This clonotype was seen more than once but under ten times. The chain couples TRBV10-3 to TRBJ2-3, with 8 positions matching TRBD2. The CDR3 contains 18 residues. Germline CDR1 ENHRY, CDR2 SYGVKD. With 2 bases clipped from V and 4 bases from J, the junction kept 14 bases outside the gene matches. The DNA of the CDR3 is TGTGCCATCAGTGAGCTTCAGGCGGGGGGACCCAGGGCAGATACGCAGTATTTT. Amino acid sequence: CAISELQAGGPRADTQYF.

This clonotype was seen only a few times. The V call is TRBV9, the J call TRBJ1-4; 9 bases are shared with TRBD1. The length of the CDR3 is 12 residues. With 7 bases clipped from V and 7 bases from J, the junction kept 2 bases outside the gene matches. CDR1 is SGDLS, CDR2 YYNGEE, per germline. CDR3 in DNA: TGTGCCAGCGGACAGGGGTCTGAAAAACTGTTTTTT. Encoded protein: CASGQGSEKLFF.

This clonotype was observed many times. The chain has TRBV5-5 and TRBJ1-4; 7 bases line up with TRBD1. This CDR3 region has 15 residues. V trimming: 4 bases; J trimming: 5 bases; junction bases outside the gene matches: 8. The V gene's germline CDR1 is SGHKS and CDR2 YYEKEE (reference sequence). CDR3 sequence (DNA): TGTGCCAGCAGCATTCCAGGGGGAAAGAATGAAAAACTGTTTTTT. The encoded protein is CASSIPGGKNEKLFF.